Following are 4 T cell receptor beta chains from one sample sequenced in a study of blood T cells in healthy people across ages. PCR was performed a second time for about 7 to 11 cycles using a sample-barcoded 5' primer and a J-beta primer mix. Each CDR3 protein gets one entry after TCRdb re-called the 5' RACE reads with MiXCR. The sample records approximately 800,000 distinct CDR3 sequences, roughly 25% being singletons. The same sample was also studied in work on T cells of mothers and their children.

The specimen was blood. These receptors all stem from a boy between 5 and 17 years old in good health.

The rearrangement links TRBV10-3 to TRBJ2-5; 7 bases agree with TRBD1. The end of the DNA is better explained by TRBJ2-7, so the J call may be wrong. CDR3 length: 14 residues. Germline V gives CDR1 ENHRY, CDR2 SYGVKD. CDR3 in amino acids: CAITSDRVHYEQYF. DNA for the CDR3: TGTGCCATCACCTCCGACAGGGTTCACTACGAGCAGTACTTC.

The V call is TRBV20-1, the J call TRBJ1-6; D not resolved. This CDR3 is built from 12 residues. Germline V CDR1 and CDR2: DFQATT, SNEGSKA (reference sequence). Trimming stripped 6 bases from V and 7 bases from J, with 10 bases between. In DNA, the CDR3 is TGCAGTGCATTATCCCCCAATTCACCCCTCCACTTT. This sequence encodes CSALSPNSPLHF.

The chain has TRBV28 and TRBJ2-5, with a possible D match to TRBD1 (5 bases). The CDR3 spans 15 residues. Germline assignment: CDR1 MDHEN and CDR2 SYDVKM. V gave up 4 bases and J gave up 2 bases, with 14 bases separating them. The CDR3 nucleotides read TGTGCCAGCAGTTCCCCTGGGGCGCCTCAAGAGACCCAGTACTTC. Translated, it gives CASSSPGAPQETQYF.

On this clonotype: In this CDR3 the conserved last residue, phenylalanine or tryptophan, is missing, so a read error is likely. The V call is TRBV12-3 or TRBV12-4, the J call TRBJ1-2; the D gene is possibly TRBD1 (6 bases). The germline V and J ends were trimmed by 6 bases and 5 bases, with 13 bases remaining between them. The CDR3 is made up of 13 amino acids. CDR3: CASRAGRGYGYTL. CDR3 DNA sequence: TGTGCCAGCAGGGCGGGGAGGGGGTATGGCTACACCCTC.